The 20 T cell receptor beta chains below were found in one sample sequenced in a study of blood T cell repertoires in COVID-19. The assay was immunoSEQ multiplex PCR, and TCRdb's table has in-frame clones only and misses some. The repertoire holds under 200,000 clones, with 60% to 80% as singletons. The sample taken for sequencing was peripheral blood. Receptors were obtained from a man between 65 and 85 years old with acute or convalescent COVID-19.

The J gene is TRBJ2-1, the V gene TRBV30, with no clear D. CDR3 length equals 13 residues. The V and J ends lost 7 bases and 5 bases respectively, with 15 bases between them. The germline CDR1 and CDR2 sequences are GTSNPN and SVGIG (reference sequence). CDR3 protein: CASTGARDNEQFF. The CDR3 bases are TGTGCCTCGACTGGAGCACGAGACAATGAGCAGTTCTTC.

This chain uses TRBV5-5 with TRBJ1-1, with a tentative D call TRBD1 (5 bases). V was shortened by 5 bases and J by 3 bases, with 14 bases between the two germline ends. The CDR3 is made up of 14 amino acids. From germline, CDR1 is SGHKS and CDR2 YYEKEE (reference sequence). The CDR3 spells CASRGQVWDTEAFF. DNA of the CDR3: TGTGCCAGCAGGGGGCAGGTTTGGGACACTGAAGCTTTCTTT.

This CDR3 reads CASFSLGGAGRGGYTF. CDR3 DNA: TGTGCCAGCTTTAGTTTAGGAGGCGCCGGGAGGGGTGGCTACACCTTC. J is TRBJ1-2 and V is TRBV28; D possibly corresponds to TRBD1 (5 bases). CDR1 is MDHEN, CDR2 SYDVKM, per germline. Trimming took 8 bases from V and 7 from J, leaving 26 bases between them. This CDR3 has 16 residues.

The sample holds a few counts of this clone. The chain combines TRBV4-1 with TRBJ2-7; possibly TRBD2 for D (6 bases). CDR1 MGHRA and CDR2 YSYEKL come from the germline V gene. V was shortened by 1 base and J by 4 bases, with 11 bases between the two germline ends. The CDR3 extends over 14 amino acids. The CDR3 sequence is CASSQVREWYEQYF. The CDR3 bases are TGCGCCAGCAGCCAAGTACGGGAGTGGTACGAGCAGTACTTC.

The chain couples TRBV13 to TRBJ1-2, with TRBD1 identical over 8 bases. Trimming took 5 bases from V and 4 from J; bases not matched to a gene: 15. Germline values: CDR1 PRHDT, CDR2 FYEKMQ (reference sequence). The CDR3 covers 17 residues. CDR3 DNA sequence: TGTGCCAGCAGCCTACGGACAGGGACTCATCTCCCCTATGGCTACACCTTC. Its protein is CASSLRTGTHLPYGYTF.

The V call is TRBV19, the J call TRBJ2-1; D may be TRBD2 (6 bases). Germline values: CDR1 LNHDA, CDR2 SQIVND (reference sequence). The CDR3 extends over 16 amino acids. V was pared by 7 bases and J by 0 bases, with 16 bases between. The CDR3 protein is CASTHSTSNSYNEQFF. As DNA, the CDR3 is TGTGCCAGTACCCATTCCACTAGCAACTCCTACAATGAGCAGTTCTTC.

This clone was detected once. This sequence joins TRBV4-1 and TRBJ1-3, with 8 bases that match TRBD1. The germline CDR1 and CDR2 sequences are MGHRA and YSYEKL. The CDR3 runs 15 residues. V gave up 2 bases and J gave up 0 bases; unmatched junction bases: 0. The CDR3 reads CASSQQGASGNTIYF. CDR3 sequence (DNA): TGCGCCAGCAGCCAACAGGGGGCCTCTGGAAACACCATATATTTT.

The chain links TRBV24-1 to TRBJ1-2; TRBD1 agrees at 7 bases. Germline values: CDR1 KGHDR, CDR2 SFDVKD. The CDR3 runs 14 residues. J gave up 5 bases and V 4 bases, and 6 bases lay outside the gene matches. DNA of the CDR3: TGTGCCACCAGTGACCCTGACAGGGCATATGGCTACACCTTC. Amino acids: CATSDPDRAYGYTF.

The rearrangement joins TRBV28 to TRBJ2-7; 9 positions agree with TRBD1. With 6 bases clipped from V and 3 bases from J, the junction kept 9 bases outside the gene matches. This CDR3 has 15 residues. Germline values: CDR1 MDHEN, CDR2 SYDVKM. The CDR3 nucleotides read TGTGCCAGCAGGCCCGAAGGGACAGGGCTCTACGAGCAGTACTTC. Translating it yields CASRPEGTGLYEQYF.

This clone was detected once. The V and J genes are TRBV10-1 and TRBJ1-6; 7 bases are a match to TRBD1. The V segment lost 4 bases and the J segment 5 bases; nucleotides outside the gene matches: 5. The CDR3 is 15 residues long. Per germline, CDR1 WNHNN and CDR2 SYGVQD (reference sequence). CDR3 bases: TGCGCCAGCAGTGGAAACAGGGGAAATAATTCACCCCTCCACTTT. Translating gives CASSGNRGNNSPLHF.

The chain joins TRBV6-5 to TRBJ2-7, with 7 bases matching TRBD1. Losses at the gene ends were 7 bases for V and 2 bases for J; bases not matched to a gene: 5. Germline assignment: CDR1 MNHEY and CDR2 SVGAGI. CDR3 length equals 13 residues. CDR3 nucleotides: TGTGCCAGCATCCGGACAGGAGCCTACGAGCAGTACTTC. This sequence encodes CASIRTGAYEQYF.

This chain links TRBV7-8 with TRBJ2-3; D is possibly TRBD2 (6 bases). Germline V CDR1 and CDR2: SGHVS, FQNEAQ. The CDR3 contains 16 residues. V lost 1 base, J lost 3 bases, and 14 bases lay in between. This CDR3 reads CASSLGPGGRTDTQYF. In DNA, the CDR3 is TGTGCCAGCAGCTTAGGCCCCGGGGGAAGGACAGATACGCAGTATTTT.

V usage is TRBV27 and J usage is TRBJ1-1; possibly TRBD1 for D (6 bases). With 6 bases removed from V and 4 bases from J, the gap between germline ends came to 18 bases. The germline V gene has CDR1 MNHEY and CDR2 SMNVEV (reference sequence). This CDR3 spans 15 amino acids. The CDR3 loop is CASSPFQGRGTEAFF. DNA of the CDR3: TGTGCCAGCAGCCCGTTCCAGGGGAGAGGCACTGAAGCTTTCTTT.

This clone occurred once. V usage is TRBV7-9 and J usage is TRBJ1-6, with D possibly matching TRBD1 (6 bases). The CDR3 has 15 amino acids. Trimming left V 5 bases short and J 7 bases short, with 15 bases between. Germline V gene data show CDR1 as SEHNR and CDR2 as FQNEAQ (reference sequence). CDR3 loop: CASSPGKGGNSPLHF. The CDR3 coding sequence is TGTGCCAGCAGCCCGGGGAAGGGGGGGAATTCACCCCTCCACTTT.

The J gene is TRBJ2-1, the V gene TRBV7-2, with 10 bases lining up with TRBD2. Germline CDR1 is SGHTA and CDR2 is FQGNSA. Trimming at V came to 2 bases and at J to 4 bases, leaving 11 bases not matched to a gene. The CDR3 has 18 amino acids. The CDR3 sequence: CASSLRLAGPGGYNEQFF. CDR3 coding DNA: TGTGCCAGCAGCTTAAGACTAGCGGGTCCCGGGGGGTACAATGAGCAGTTCTTC.

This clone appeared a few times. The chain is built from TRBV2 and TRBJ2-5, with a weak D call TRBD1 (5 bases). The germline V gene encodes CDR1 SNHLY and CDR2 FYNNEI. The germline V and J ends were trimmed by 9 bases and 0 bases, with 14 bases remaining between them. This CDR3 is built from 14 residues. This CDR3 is CASTAGRYQETQYF. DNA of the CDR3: TGTGCCAGTACCGCAGGGCGGTACCAAGAGACCCAGTACTTC. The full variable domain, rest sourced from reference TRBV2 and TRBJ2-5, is EPEVTQTPSHQVTQMGQEVILRCVPISNHLYFYWYRQILGQKVEFLVSFYNNEISEKSEIFDDQFSVERPDGSNFTLKIRSTKLEDSAMYFCASTAGRYQETQYFGPGTRLLVL.

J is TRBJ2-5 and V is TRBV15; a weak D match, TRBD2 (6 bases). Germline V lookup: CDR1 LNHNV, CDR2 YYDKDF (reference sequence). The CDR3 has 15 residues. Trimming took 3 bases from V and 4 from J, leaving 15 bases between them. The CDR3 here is CATSRAGQGGETQYF. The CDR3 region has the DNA TGTGCCACCAGCAGGGCTGGGCAGGGAGGAGAGACCCAGTACTTC.

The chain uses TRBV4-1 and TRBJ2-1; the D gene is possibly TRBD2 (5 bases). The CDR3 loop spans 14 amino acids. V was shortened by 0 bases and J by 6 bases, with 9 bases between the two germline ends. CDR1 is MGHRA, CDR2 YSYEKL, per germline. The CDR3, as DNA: TGCGCCAGCAGCCAAGAAGAACTAGTCAATGAGCAGTTCTTC. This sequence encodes CASSQEELVNEQFF.

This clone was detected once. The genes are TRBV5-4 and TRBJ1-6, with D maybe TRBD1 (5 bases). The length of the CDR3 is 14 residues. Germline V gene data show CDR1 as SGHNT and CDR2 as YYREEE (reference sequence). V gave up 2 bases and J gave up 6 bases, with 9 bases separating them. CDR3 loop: CASSLQVVNSPLHF. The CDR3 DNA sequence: TGTGCCAGCAGCTTACAGGTGGTTAATTCACCCCTCCACTTT.

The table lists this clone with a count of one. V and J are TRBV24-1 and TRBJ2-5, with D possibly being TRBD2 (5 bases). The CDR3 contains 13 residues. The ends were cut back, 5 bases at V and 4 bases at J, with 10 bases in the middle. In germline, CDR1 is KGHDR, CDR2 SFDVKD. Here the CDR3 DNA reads TGTGCCACCAGTGCTCCTAGCCCAGAGACCCAGTACTTC. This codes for CATSAPSPETQYF.